This record concerns one T cell receptor (beta chain) sequence. Its antigen is undetermined. From the reads, TCRdb called clonotypes with MiXCR, one entry per CDR3 protein. The sample has under 450,000 distinct CDR3 sequences, just under 35% seen once. The J segment lost 9 bases and the V segment lost 5 bases, leaving 5 bases of the junction unmatched. This CDR3 has 14 residues. This entry is derived from a study of T cell repertoires in cytomegalovirus infection. This sample comprised cultured PBMCs, obtained from culture after CMV antigen stimulation. The TCR originated in a human donor in good health (CMV status not recorded). Some clones in this sample may be carry-over from other donors' samples. This sequence joins TRBV12-3 or TRBV12-4 and TRBJ2-4, with TRBD2 identical over 12 bases. The CDR3, as DNA: TGTGCCAGCAGTCGACTAGCGGGAGTGGTCATTCAGTACTTC. Its translation: CASSRLAGVVIQYF.